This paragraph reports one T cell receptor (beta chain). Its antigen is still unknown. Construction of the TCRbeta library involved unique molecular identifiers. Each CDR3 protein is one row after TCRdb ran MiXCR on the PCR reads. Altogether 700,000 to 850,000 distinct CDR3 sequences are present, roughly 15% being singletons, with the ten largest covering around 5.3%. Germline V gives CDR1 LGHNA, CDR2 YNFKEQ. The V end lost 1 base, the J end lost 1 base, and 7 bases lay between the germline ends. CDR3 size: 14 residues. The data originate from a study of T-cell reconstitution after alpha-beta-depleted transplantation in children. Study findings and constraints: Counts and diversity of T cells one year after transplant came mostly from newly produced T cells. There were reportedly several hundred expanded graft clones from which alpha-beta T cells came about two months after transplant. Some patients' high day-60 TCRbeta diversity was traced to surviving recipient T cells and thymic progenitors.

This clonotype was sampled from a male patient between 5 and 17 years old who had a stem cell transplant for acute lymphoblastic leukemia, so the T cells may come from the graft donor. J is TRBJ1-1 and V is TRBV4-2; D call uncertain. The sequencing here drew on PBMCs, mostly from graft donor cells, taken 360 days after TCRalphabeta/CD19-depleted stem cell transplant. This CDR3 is CASSQVEGNTEAFF. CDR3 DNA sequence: TGTGCCAGCAGCCAAGTAGAAGGGAACACTGAAGCTTTCTTT.